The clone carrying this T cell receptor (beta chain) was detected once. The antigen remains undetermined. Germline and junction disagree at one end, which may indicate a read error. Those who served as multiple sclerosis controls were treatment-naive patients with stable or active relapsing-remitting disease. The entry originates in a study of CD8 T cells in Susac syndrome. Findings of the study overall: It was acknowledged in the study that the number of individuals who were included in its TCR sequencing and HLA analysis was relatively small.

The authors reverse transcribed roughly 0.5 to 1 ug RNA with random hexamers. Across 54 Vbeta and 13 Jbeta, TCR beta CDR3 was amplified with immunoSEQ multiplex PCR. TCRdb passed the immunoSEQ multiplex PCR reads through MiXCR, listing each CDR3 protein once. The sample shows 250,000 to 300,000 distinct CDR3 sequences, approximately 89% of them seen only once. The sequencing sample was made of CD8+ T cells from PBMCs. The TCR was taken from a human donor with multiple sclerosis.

Written as DNA, the CDR3 is TGTGCCACCAGTTGGGGACCTATAGCGGGGGCCCCGACAGGGGAGACCCAGTACTTC. Translation gives CATSWGPIAGAPTGETQYF. The V and J genes are TRBV6-2 or TRBV6-3 and TRBJ2-5, with TRBD2 identical over 9 bases. Germline V gene data show CDR1 as MNHEY and CDR2 as SVGEGT. The CDR3 has 19 residues.